Following are 19 T cell receptor beta chains from one sample sequenced in a study of T-cell memory formation after mild COVID-19. TCRdb reprocessed the 5' RACE reads via MiXCR and lists one record per CDR3 protein. The table lists a few hundred thousand distinct CDR3 sequences, more than 15% of them singletons, with roughly 21% in the top ten. The sequenced sample was PBMCs or a T cell subset sorted from them (not recorded which). The receptors originated from a man aged 18 to 30 who had mild COVID-19 (a few samples of this study predate the infection). Cell type and time point are not known.

There are many counts of this clonotype. J is TRBJ2-6 and V is TRBV4-2, with TRBD1 identical over 8 bases. The germline CDR1 and CDR2 sequences are LGHNA and YNFKEQ. The CDR3 is 15 amino acids. Germline trimming cut 3 bases from V and 4 bases from J; bases unmatched to any gene: 2. The DNA of the CDR3 is TGTGCCAGCAGCCAGACAGGGGCCGGGGCCAACGTCCTGACTTTC. Translated: CASSQTGAGANVLTF.

In this sample, this clonotype turned up a few times. V is TRBV29-1 and J is TRBJ2-2; D is unresolved. Germline V CDR1 and CDR2: SQVTM, ANQGSEA. The CDR3 contains 15 residues. V was pared by 2 bases and J by 1 base, with 11 bases between. The CDR3 DNA reads as TGCAGCGTTGAATCGGCAAACAAGAACACCGGGGAGCTGTTTTTT. Translated, it gives CSVESANKNTGELFF.

This clonotype was detected many times. This sequence joins TRBV7-2 and TRBJ2-7, with D possibly matching TRBD2 (5 bases). Germline V gene data show CDR1 as SGHTA and CDR2 as FQGNSA. V was shortened by 1 base and J by 2 bases, with 21 bases between the two germline ends. The CDR3 runs to 18 residues. The DNA for the CDR3 is TGTGCCAGCAGCTTAGTAGGGCCACTAGAGGCTTTCGCCTACGAGCAGTACTTC. This sequence encodes CASSLVGPLEAFAYEQYF. The whole variable domain, remainder taken from reference TRBV7-2 and TRBJ2-7, is GAGVSQSPSNKVTEKGKDVELRCDPISGHTALYWYRQSLGQGLEFLIYFQGNSAPDKSGLPSDRFSAERTGGSVSTLTIQRTQQEDSAVYLCASSLVGPLEAFAYEQYFGPGTRLTVT.

This clonotype was seen more than once but under ten times. This chain links TRBV12-3 or TRBV12-4 with TRBJ1-5; tentative D call: TRBD1 (5 bases). The V end lost 6 bases, the J end lost 9 bases, and 18 bases lay between the germline ends. This CDR3 is built from 14 residues. The CDR3 spells CASSIGATGWPQHF. Here the CDR3 DNA reads TGTGCCAGCAGCATCGGGGCGACCGGGTGGCCCCAGCATTTT.

With respect to this clonotype: This clone may be a read error of a much larger clone one base away. The chain links TRBV20-1 to TRBJ2-7; D is perhaps TRBD1 (6 bases). CDR1 is DFQATT, CDR2 SNEGSKA, per germline (reference sequence). This CDR3 has 14 amino acids. V was trimmed by 1 base and J by 4 bases, leaving 14 bases between them. CDR3 nucleotides: TGCAGTGCTAGAGTGCCTAGAGGGGGTTACGAGCAGTACTTC. Protein: CSARVPRGGYEQYF.

This clonotype appeared a few times. The chain has TRBV5-1 and TRBJ2-2; 15 bases are a match to TRBD2. The germline V gene encodes CDR1 SGHRS and CDR2 YFSETQ. The trim removed 4 bases at V and 2 bases at J, leaving 6 bases unmatched. The CDR3 runs 18 residues. The CDR3 bases are TGCGCCAGCAGCCCAGGGACTAGCGGGGGGACAAACACCGGGGAGCTGTTTTTT. This gives the protein CASSPGTSGGTNTGELFF. Together with reference TRBV5-1 and TRBJ2-2, the CDR3 gives the full variable domain: KAGVTQTPRYLIKTRGQQVTLSCSPISGHRSVSWYQQTPGQGLQFLFEYFSETQRNKGNFPGRFSGRQFSNSRSEMNVSTLELGDSALYLCASSPGTSGGTNTGELFFGEGSRLTVL.

The rearrangement uses TRBV6-5 and TRBJ2-3, with D hard to call. CDR1 and CDR2 (germline): MNHEY, SVGAGI. V was clipped by 8 bases and J by 15 bases, with 18 bases between them. The CDR3 contains 11 residues. Here the CDR3 DNA reads TGTGCCAGCGGGCGTACCGCAGTGACATATTTT. This sequence encodes CASGRTAVTYF.

The V and J genes are TRBV6-4 and TRBJ2-3; 8 nucleotides match TRBD2. Germline trimming cut 2 bases from V and 2 bases from J; bases unmatched to any gene: 6. Germline-derived CDR1 and CDR2 are MRHNA and SNTAGT. The CDR3 has 16 residues. The CDR3 protein is CASSDRRGAITDTQYF. The CDR3 DNA sequence: TGTGCCAGCAGTGACAGGCGGGGGGCTATCACAGATACGCAGTATTTT.

CDR3 sequence reads: CASSRGQMNTGELFF. The DNA of the CDR3 is TGTGCCAGCAGCCGGGGACAGATGAACACCGGGGAGCTGTTTTTT. The rearrangement links TRBV11-2 to TRBJ2-2, with 7 bases fitting TRBD1. V shed 5 bases and J 1 base; nucleotides not matched to a gene: 4. The CDR3 is made up of 15 amino acids. Germline CDR1 reads SGHAT; CDR2 reads FQNNGV.

The chain is built from TRBV27 and TRBJ2-2; 10 nucleotides agree with TRBD1. There are 16 residues in the CDR3. CDR1 is MNHEY and CDR2 is SMNVEV in the germline V gene (reference sequence). Trimming at V came to 5 bases and at J to 5 bases, leaving 8 bases not matched to a gene. In DNA form, the CDR3 reads TGTGCCAGCAGTGCGAGACAGGGGGCGCGAACCGGGGAGCTGTTTTTT. Translating gives CASSARQGARTGELFF.

This clonotype was seen more than once but under ten times. The J gene is TRBJ2-1, the V gene TRBV7-6, with D tentatively TRBD2 (5 bases). V lost 1 base and J lost 4, with 14 bases in between. The CDR3 runs to 16 residues. Germline CDR1 is SGHVS and CDR2 is FNYEAQ. CDR3 coding DNA: TGTGCCAGCAGCTTAGGCTCAGCGGTCGTATACAATGAGCAGTTCTTC. It yields the protein CASSLGSAVVYNEQFF.

In this sample, this clonotype turned up many times. The chain uses TRBV5-1 and TRBJ1-2; D is uncertain. The CDR3 covers 14 residues. Looked up from germline, CDR1 is SGHRS and CDR2 is YFSETQ. Trimming took off 4 bases at V and 2 bases at J, with 12 bases between the two ends. The CDR3 region is CASSPPSLNYGYTF. DNA for the CDR3: TGCGCCAGCAGCCCGCCCAGTCTCAACTATGGCTACACCTTC.

The J gene is TRBJ1-1, the V gene TRBV24-1; D gene ambiguous. This CDR3 contains 13 residues. Trimming stripped 3 bases from V and 0 bases from J, with 4 bases between. Germline V CDR1 and CDR2: KGHDR, SFDVKD. As DNA, the CDR3 is TGTGCCACCAGTGATAACCTGAACACTGAAGCTTTCTTT. Translation gives CATSDNLNTEAFF.

A few counts support this clonotype. J is TRBJ1-1 and V is TRBV7-2, with D possibly TRBD1 on 5 matching bases. Germline CDR1 is SGHTA and CDR2 is FQGNSA. The CDR3 has 11 residues. Between the trimmed V and J ends, which lost 3 bases and 7 bases, there was a span of 6 bases. The CDR3 region is CASSFDSEAFF. DNA of the CDR3: TGTGCCAGCAGCTTTGACAGTGAAGCTTTCTTT.

The CDR3 is CASSRTGINEQYV. As DNA, the CDR3 is TGTGCCAGCAGCCGGACAGGGATTAACGAGCAGTACGTC. V and J are TRBV7-9 and TRBJ2-7; 8 nucleotides match TRBD1. The V segment lost 5 bases and the J segment 5 bases; nucleotides outside the gene matches: 5. The CDR3 contains 13 residues. The germline V gene encodes CDR1 SEHNR and CDR2 FQNEAQ (reference sequence).

In its sample, this clonotype was seen a few times. The J gene is TRBJ2-3, the V gene TRBV6-1, with D unclear. CDR3 length equals 15 residues. CDR1 is MNHNS, CDR2 SASEGT, per germline. V shed 4 bases and J shed 0 bases, with 11 bases lying between them. The CDR3: CASSGVTGSTDTQYF. The CDR3 DNA reads as TGTGCCAGCAGTGGGGTGACTGGGAGCACAGATACGCAGTATTTT.

J is TRBJ1-6 and V is TRBV7-2; 11 bases map to TRBD1. This CDR3 comprises 14 residues. Germline V gives CDR1 SGHTA, CDR2 FQGNSA. J lost 9 bases, V lost 4 bases, and 2 bases had no gene match. The CDR3 bases are TGTGCCAGCAGCTCGGGGACAGGGGGTTCACCCCTCCACTTT. It is translated as CASSSGTGGSPLHF.

The rearrangement uses TRBV4-3 and TRBJ2-3; 10 positions agree with TRBD2. The CDR3 runs 16 residues. The junction had 4 bases not matched to a gene; V was cut back by 2 bases and J by 2 bases. Germline CDR1 reads LGHNA; CDR2 reads YSLEER. The CDR3 DNA reads TGCGCCAGCAGCCAAATCCTAGCGGGGGTCACAGATACGCAGTATTTT. It is translated as CASSQILAGVTDTQYF.

This clonotype was picked up many times. This chain links TRBV28 with TRBJ2-1; no clear D gene. Germline values: CDR1 MDHEN, CDR2 SYDVKM. The V end was cut by 6 bases, the J end by 2 bases, with 5 bases between. The CDR3 has 12 amino acids. The DNA for the CDR3 is TGTGCCAGCAGCTTGGCCTACAATGAGCAGTTCTTC. This sequence encodes CASSLAYNEQFF.